In this sample, the clone carrying this T cell receptor (beta chain) turned up a few times. The source of the sample is a study of response to subunit inactivated influenza vaccine. TCRdb re-called the RT-PCR reads with MiXCR, one entry per CDR3 protein. Counted here are hundreds of thousands of distinct CDR3 sequences, around a fifth occurring once; the ten biggest clones make up roughly a tenth. The CDR3 runs 15 residues. V was pared by 4 bases and J by 4 bases, with 18 bases between. The germline V gene encodes CDR1 SQVTM and CDR2 ANQGSEA. The receptor's source is a man aged 45 to 75 who received an inactivated influenza vaccine. The sequences come from PBMCs from blood, collected 21 months after vaccination. The V call is TRBV29-1, the J call TRBJ2-3; D may be TRBD2 (6 bases). The CDR3 reads CSVGWRDPRADTQYF. CDR3 DNA sequence: TGCAGCGTTGGTTGGCGGGACCCCCGGGCAGATACGCAGTATTTT.